This T cell receptor (beta chain) was recovered during a study of T cells in Graves' hyperthyroidism and ophthalmopathy. RNA transcripts served as the template for amplifying TCR beta CDR3 regions. A first-round RT-PCR of the TCR CDR3 used the HTBI primer set. TCRdb re-called the multiplex PCR reads with MiXCR, one entry per CDR3 protein. The table includes 250,000 to 300,000 distinct CDR3 sequences, about 14% detected once. The V gene lost 2 bases and the J gene lost 0 bases, with 13 bases spanning the gap. The V gene's germline CDR1 is LNHDA and CDR2 SQIVND (reference sequence). This CDR3 comprises 16 residues. This clonotype was counted between two and nine times.

The gene calls are TRBV19 and TRBJ1-1; D is uncertain. Sequenced input: blood. The receptor was derived from a woman aged 25 to 39 with Graves' hyperthyroidism that later progressed to Graves' ophthalmopathy. The CDR3 bases are TGTGCCAGTAGTATACTGGACTCGGCTATGAACACTGAAGCTTTCTTT. Translated, it gives CASSILDSAMNTEAFF.